Listed here are 4 T cell receptor beta chains from one sample, sequenced in a study of blood T cell repertoires in COVID-19 (dated by TCRdb to 2018 to 2021). Libraries came from the immunoSEQ multiplex PCR assay. The clones in this table, taken by TCRdb from immuneACCESS, are in-frame only. Not every clone is retained; where verified, under half of the shortfall comes from an unresolved V gene, and the cause of the rest is unknown. The sample contains 150,000 to 200,000 clones, about 89% of them found a single time. Roughly 3.4% of the sample belongs to the ten largest clones. The sequencing input was peripheral blood. All receptors derive from a man in his 70s with acute or convalescent COVID-19.

This sequence joins TRBV5-6 and TRBJ2-2; 7 positions agree with TRBD1. Trimming removed 4 bases from V and 1 base from J; junction bases left unmatched: 4. The CDR3 has 15 residues. CDR1 SGHDT and CDR2 YYEEEE come from the germline V gene. CDR3 sequence reads: CASSLRTGNTGELFF. The CDR3 nucleotides read TGTGCCAGCAGCCTCCGGACAGGGAACACCGGGGAGCTGTTTTTT.

This clone showed up just a few times. The chain uses TRBV5-4 and TRBJ2-3, with D possibly TRBD2 on 5 matching bases. Germline CDR1 and CDR2: SGHNT and YYREEE (reference sequence). The CDR3 sequence is 16 residues long. V was shortened by 10 bases and J by 2 bases, with 23 bases between the two germline ends. CDR3 in DNA: TGTGCCTTTCGGGGAAAAGGACCCCCCCCCACAGATACGCAGTATTTT. Protein: CAFRGKGPPPTDTQYF.

This clone has just a few counts. CDR3 coding DNA: TGTGCCAGCAGTTCGCGCTACAATGAGCAGTTCTTC. It translates to CASSSRYNEQFF. The genes are TRBV6-2 or TRBV6-3 and TRBJ2-1; D not resolved. The V and J ends lost 4 bases and 3 bases respectively, with 4 bases between them. Germline CDR1 MNHEY, CDR2 SVGEGT. This CDR3 region has 12 residues.

The genes are TRBV11-3 and TRBJ2-1; TRBD1 aligns across 7 bases. Germline V lookup: CDR1 SGHNT, CDR2 YENEEA. Trimming took 5 bases from V and 8 from J; bases not matched to a gene: 12. The CDR3 covers 15 residues. The CDR3 DNA reads as TGTGCCAGCAGCCTACAGGGGTCGCCTTTGGATGAGCAGTTCTTC. This sequence encodes CASSLQGSPLDEQFF.